Shown below are 4 T cell receptor beta chains from a single sample sequenced in a study of PD-L1 blockade in urothelial cancer. The assay was immunoSEQ multiplex PCR, and TCRdb's table has in-frame clones only and misses some. The data show 100,000 to 150,000 clones, 84% seen once. Sample time point: pretreatment peripheral blood. The sample in question was PBMCs, obtained around atezolizumab (anti-PD-L1) treatment. The receptors were gathered from a man aged 50 or older with urothelial cancer.

V usage is TRBV7-9 and J usage is TRBJ2-7; D uncertain. The CDR3 has 12 amino acids. Looked up from germline, CDR1 is SEHNR and CDR2 is FQNEAQ (reference sequence). V lost 2 bases to trimming and J lost 3 bases, with 5 bases between them. Here the CDR3 reads CASSLSNYEQYF. Written as DNA, the CDR3 is TGTGCCAGCAGCTTATCCAACTACGAGCAGTACTTC.

The chain uses TRBV2 and TRBJ2-3; D is uncertain. Trimming removed 1 base from V and 2 bases from J, with 4 bases in between. The CDR3 is made up of 13 amino acids. The V gene's germline CDR1 is SNHLY and CDR2 FYNNEI. The CDR3 region is CASSEELTDTQYF. CDR3 nucleotide sequence: TGTGCCAGCAGTGAAGAACTCACAGATACGCAGTATTTT.

The chain uses TRBV7-9 and TRBJ1-1; 7 nucleotides match TRBD1. J gave up 7 bases and V 4 bases, and 9 bases lay outside the gene matches. This CDR3 spans 14 amino acids. Germline CDR1 is SEHNR and CDR2 is FQNEAQ (reference sequence). CDR3 nucleotide sequence: TGTGCCAGCAGCTCGGACAGGAGAACTAATGAAGCTTTCTTT. Translation: CASSSDRRTNEAFF.

The chain uses TRBV5-1 and TRBJ1-3, with D possibly being TRBD1 (5 bases). Germline-derived CDR1 and CDR2 are SGHRS and YFSETQ. This CDR3 contains 15 residues. Trimming left V 3 bases short and J 3 bases short, with 13 bases between. DNA of the CDR3: TGCGCCAGCAGCTCGGACGGGGGGATTGGAAACACCATATATTTT. Encoded protein: CASSSDGGIGNTIYF.